This T cell receptor beta chain was obtained from a study of identical twins. Study-wide points: Memory repertoires showed no such pattern, whereas abundant cord blood beta clonotypes carried fewer insertions.

This clonotype was detected a few times. Its target is not known. A universal primer site arose from template switching, and cDNA bore unique molecular identifiers. MiXCR was run by TCRdb on the 5' RACE reads, yielding one entry per CDR3 protein. The sample holds roughly 770,000 distinct CDR3 sequences, roughly 18% seen once. V shed 3 bases, J shed 0 bases, and the junction held 9 bases outside the gene matches. The CDR3 loop spans 18 amino acids. Germline CDR1 LGHNA, CDR2 YSLEER. The data also belong to a second study, concerning T cells expressing NK-cell markers. As reported in that work: The authors restricted sorting to alpha-beta TCR T cells with an anti-gamma-delta TCR antibody in several experiments. In 6 or 7 donors, dominant NKG2C+ clonotypes were about 1.0-7.0% of CD8+ T cells.

The chain links TRBV4-3 to TRBJ2-3, with 10 bases aligning to TRBD1. Input material: PBMCs. The origin of this receptor is a woman under 30 in good health. For the CDR3, the DNA is TGCGCCAGCAGCCATTTCTCCCCGGGACAGGGGAGCACAGATACGCAGTATTTT. Protein: CASSHFSPGQGSTDTQYF.